Following are 17 T cell receptor beta chains from one sample sequenced in a study of beta chain features in type 1 diabetes. Sequenced material consisted of expressed TCRB transcripts (all of the isolated RNA was reverse transcribed). The method was immunoSEQ multiplex PCR; TCRdb's version includes in-frame clones alone and lacks a portion of them. The repertoire has 350,000 to 400,000 clones, less than 15% of them found once; the top ten carry approximately 0.02%. The sample was naive CD4+ T cells from blood. All receptors derive from a woman aged 18-29 years in good health.

This chain connects TRBV27 to TRBJ2-1; D not resolved. Germline CDR1 reads MNHEY; CDR2 reads SMNVEV (reference sequence). Trimming stripped 5 bases from V and 5 bases from J, with 22 bases between. The CDR3 is made up of 17 amino acids. CDR3 sequence (DNA): TGTGCCAGCAGTCCGACCCGCGGTGAGAGCATTGACAATGAGCAGTTCTTC. Translating it yields CASSPTRGESIDNEQFF.

The J gene is TRBJ2-7, the V gene TRBV15; D not resolved. V was clipped by 1 base and J by 1 base, with 17 bases between them. CDR1 LNHNV and CDR2 YYDKDF come from the germline V gene (reference sequence). The CDR3 has 17 amino acids. The CDR3 bases are TGTGCCACCAGCAGAGTCTCCGGCACAGACGTTTCCTACGAGCAGTACTTC. Encoded protein: CATSRVSGTDVSYEQYF.

The chain carries TRBV30 and TRBJ1-3; perhaps TRBD1 as D (5 bases). The germline V gene has CDR1 GTSNPN and CDR2 SVGIG (reference sequence). The CDR3 has 13 amino acids. V was shortened by 6 bases and J by 3 bases, with 12 bases between the two germline ends. The CDR3 region has the DNA TGTGCCTGTAGGGCGGGGGTTGGAAACACCATATATTTT. Translation gives CACRAGVGNTIYF.

This clone was counted between two and nine times. The rearrangement links TRBV30 to TRBJ1-4, with D tentatively TRBD1 (5 bases). The ends were cut back, 0 bases at V and 12 bases at J, with 8 bases in the middle. CDR3 length equals 11 residues. Germline CDR1 GTSNPN, CDR2 SVGIG (reference sequence). In DNA form, the CDR3 reads TGTGCCTGGAGTGTTGGGGGGGAACTGTTTTTT. Its translation: CAWSVGGELFF.

This clone was seen only once. This chain links TRBV28 with TRBJ2-7; 9 nucleotides line up with TRBD1. Germline CDR1 and CDR2: MDHEN and SYDVKM. The CDR3 is 13 residues long. With V trimmed by 10 bases and J by 5 bases, 9 bases remained unmatched. This CDR3 is CATNPGQGHEQYF. CDR3 DNA: TGTGCCACCAACCCGGGACAGGGCCACGAGCAGTACTTC.

This chain uses TRBV7-9 with TRBJ2-7, with 9 bases fitting TRBD1. CDR3 length: 14 residues. The trim removed 3 bases at V and 6 bases at J, leaving 6 bases unmatched. Germline CDR1 and CDR2: SEHNR and FQNEAQ (reference sequence). The CDR3 reads CASSFVQGAIEQYF. Here the CDR3 DNA reads TGTGCCAGCAGCTTTGTACAGGGGGCAATCGAGCAGTACTTC.

This clone was counted between two and nine times. The chain recombines TRBV7-9 with TRBJ2-7; 8 nucleotides line up with TRBD1. Germline CDR1 is SEHNR and CDR2 is FQNEAQ (reference sequence). Germline trimming cut 1 base from V and 7 bases from J; bases unmatched to any gene: 9. There are 15 residues in the CDR3. The CDR3 bases are TGTGCCAGCAGCTTAGAAGGGCCCAGGGGGCTTGAGCAGTACTTC. Translation gives CASSLEGPRGLEQYF.

The CDR3 loop reads CASSLLAGGQQTQYF. The CDR3 DNA reads as TGTGCCAGCAGCTTACTAGCGGGAGGGCAGCAGACCCAGTACTTC. The rearrangement links TRBV7-2 to TRBJ2-5; 12 bases align to TRBD2. V dropped 2 bases and J dropped 6; count of bases not matched to a gene: 4. The germline V gene encodes CDR1 SGHTA and CDR2 FQGNSA. CDR3 length: 15 residues. Based on the CDR3 plus reference TRBV7-2 and TRBJ2-5, the full variable domain is GAGVSQSPSNKVTEKGKDVELRCDPISGHTALYWYRQSLGQGLEFLIYFQGNSAPDKSGLPSDRFSAERTGGSVSTLTIQRTQQEDSAVYLCASSLLAGGQQTQYFGPGTRLLVL.

The chain carries TRBV6-5 and TRBJ2-3, with 11 bases fitting TRBD1. The CDR3 length is 15 residues. Per germline, CDR1 MNHEY and CDR2 SVGAGI. V was pared by 0 bases and J by 5 bases, with 1 base of the junction left unmatched. CDR3 in amino acids: CASSYSGTGGDTQYF. In nucleotides, the CDR3 is TGTGCCAGCAGTTACTCCGGGACAGGGGGAGATACGCAGTATTTT.

This clone appeared a few times. A junction boundary mismatches the germline segment, possibly from a read error. The V call is TRBV7-7, the J call TRBJ2-5, with no clear D. Germline-derived CDR1 and CDR2 are SSHAT and FNYEAQ (reference sequence). CDR3 length: 15 residues. CDR3 sequence: CASSLLGASGETQYF. DNA for the CDR3: TGTGCTAGCAGCTTATTAGGAGCGTCCGGAGAGACCCAGTACTTC.

This clone appeared a few times. The chain links TRBV5-4 to TRBJ2-5; TRBD2 agrees at 14 bases. CDR3 size: 18 residues. After removal of 1 base from V and 5 bases from J, the junction contained 10 bases not matched to a gene. Germline V gene sequence: CDR1 SGHNT, CDR2 YYREEE (reference sequence). The CDR3 reads CASSLNQGLAGAGETQYF. In DNA form, the CDR3 reads TGTGCCAGCAGCTTGAATCAGGGACTAGCGGGAGCCGGGGAGACCCAGTACTTC.

The chain uses TRBV7-9 and TRBJ2-2; 9 bases are shared with TRBD2. V shed 5 bases and J 4 bases; nucleotides not matched to a gene: 5. The CDR3 loop spans 15 amino acids. Germline CDR1 and CDR2: SEHNR and FQNEAQ (reference sequence). The CDR3 nucleotides are TGTGCCAGCAGCCCCTGGGGACTAGCCACCGGGGAGCTGTTTTTT. Translating gives CASSPWGLATGELFF.

The chain has TRBV18 and TRBJ2-6; D perhaps matches TRBD1 (6 bases). CDR1 and CDR2 from the germline V gene are KGHSH and LQKENI. V lost 3 bases to trimming and J lost 4 bases, with 16 bases between them. CDR3 size: 17 residues. The DNA of the CDR3 is TGTGCCAGCTCACCTAATATACAGGGAGCGGGGGCCAACGTCCTGACTTTC. Translating it yields CASSPNIQGAGANVLTF.

The rearrangement joins TRBV5-1 to TRBJ2-1, with D maybe TRBD2 (5 bases). Between the trimmed V and J ends, which lost 1 base and 0 bases, there was a span of 14 bases. This CDR3 comprises 17 residues. CDR1 and CDR2 from the germline V gene are SGHRS and YFSETQ. The DNA of the CDR3 is TGCGCCAGCAGCTTGCGGGGAGCCTATAGCTCCTACAATGAGCAGTTCTTC. Residues: CASSLRGAYSSYNEQFF.

This clone has more than one count but fewer than ten. The genes are TRBV11-2 and TRBJ1-1, with 7 bases lining up with TRBD1. The CDR3 length is 14 residues. Germline CDR1 and CDR2: SGHAT and FQNNGV. Trimming removed 6 bases from V and 4 bases from J; junction bases left unmatched: 8. The CDR3 nucleotides read TGTGCCAGCAGTCCACAGGGGTCGGGCACTGAAGCTTTCTTT. Its translation is CASSPQGSGTEAFF.

The V and J genes are TRBV6-1 and TRBJ1-1; possible D gene TRBD1, 5 bases. Germline V gene data show CDR1 as MNHNS and CDR2 as SASEGT. The CDR3 has 14 amino acids. V gave up 2 bases and J gave up 0 bases, with 7 bases separating them. CDR3: CASSEPGMNTEAFF. The CDR3 DNA reads as TGTGCCAGCAGTGAACCAGGGATGAACACTGAAGCTTTCTTT.

This clone was seen a few times. This chain joins TRBV4-1 and TRBJ2-2; TRBD2 might be the D (7 bases). V lost 6 bases to trimming and J lost 4 bases, with 24 bases between them. This CDR3 contains 18 residues. Germline V gives CDR1 MGHRA, CDR2 YSYEKL. The CDR3 here is CASRRQGGGREGTGELFF. Here the CDR3 DNA reads TGCGCCAGCAGGAGACAAGGGGGGGGTAGGGAGGGCACCGGGGAGCTGTTTTTT.